This entry lists 28 T cell receptor beta chains sequenced from one sample in a study of blood T cells in healthy people across ages. PCR was performed a second time for about 7 to 11 cycles using a sample-barcoded 5' primer and a J-beta primer mix. Each CDR3 protein is one row after TCRdb ran MiXCR on the 5' RACE reads. This table has 550,000 to 600,000 distinct CDR3 sequences, 47% appearing once. Sample: blood. These receptor sequences come from a man older than 75 in good health.

V usage is TRBV3-1 and J usage is TRBJ1-2; D might be TRBD1 (5 bases). V was clipped by 0 bases and J by 9 bases, with 14 bases between them. This CDR3 is 14 amino acids long. Germline assignment: CDR1 LGHDT and CDR2 YNNKEL (reference sequence). For the CDR3, the DNA is TGTGCCAGCAGCCAAGAGAGGAGGGGTTTGAGCTACACCTTC. Its protein product is CASSQERRGLSYTF.

The J gene is TRBJ1-6, the V gene TRBV28, with D uncertain. Germline V gene lookup returns CDR1 MDHEN and CDR2 SYDVKM. This CDR3 region has 14 residues. V was shortened by 8 bases and J by 7 bases, with 15 bases between the two germline ends. Written as DNA, the CDR3 is TGTGCCAGCGCGCCCCTTCGACGAAATTCACCCCTCCACTTT. Translated, it gives CASAPLRRNSPLHF.

This clonotype was seen a handful of times. The gene calls are TRBV28 and TRBJ2-7; TRBD2 is a possible D gene (6 bases). CDR1 and CDR2 (germline): MDHEN, SYDVKM. The CDR3 contains 14 residues. Trimming took 8 bases from V and 2 from J, leaving 16 bases between them. The CDR3 DNA is TGTGCCAGCGGTGGGGGGACCCATCCCTACGAGCAGTACTTC. It encodes CASGGGTHPYEQYF.

This clonotype was counted a single time. The genes are TRBV3-1 and TRBJ1-5; no definite D call. There are 15 residues in the CDR3. CDR1 LGHDT and CDR2 YNNKEL come from the germline V gene (reference sequence). The V end was cut by 1 base, the J end by 1 base, with 8 bases between. The CDR3 here is CASSQGPGSNQPQHF. DNA for the CDR3: TGTGCCAGCAGCCAAGGTCCCGGGAGCAATCAGCCCCAGCATTTT.

This clonotype showed up just a few times. The V and J genes are TRBV20-1 and TRBJ1-1; D gene uncertain. Trimming left V 6 bases short and J 5 bases short, with 13 bases between. Germline CDR1 is DFQATT and CDR2 is SNEGSKA (reference sequence). The CDR3 totals 12 residues. The chain's CDR3 is CSATREVTEAFF. CDR3 DNA: TGCAGTGCCACCCGTGAAGTTACTGAAGCTTTCTTT.

This sequence joins TRBV25-1 and TRBJ2-7; weak D call: TRBD2 (6 bases). V was trimmed by 6 bases and J by 6 bases, leaving 18 bases between them. Germline CDR1 and CDR2: MGHDK and SYGVNS. The CDR3 runs 14 residues. The CDR3 reads CASSPAGRGGEQYF. CDR3 bases: TGTGCCAGCAGCCCCGCAGGTAGGGGAGGCGAGCAGTACTTC.

J is TRBJ2-7 and V is TRBV27, with 7 positions matching TRBD1. The V gene end was trimmed by 5 bases and the J gene end by 2 bases; junction bases not matched to a gene: 6. CDR1 is MNHEY and CDR2 is SMNVEV in the germline V gene (reference sequence). The CDR3 is 14 residues long. Here the CDR3 DNA reads TGTGCCAGCAGTCTAGACAGGGACACCTACGAGCAGTACTTC. Its protein product is CASSLDRDTYEQYF.

This clonotype appeared once. This sequence joins TRBV3-1 and TRBJ1-2, with D hard to call. From germline, CDR1 is LGHDT and CDR2 YNNKEL (reference sequence). The CDR3 has 12 residues. The V end was cut by 3 bases, the J end by 7 bases, with 9 bases between. CDR3 DNA sequence: TGTGCCAGCAGCCACGGGGAGGTTGGCTACACCTTC. It is translated as CASSHGEVGYTF.

This clonotype was counted a few times. V gene TRBV20-1 combines with J gene TRBJ2-4, with TRBD1 matching 7 bases. V lost 6 bases and J lost 8; bases outside the gene matches: 7. Germline V lookup: CDR1 DFQATT, CDR2 SNEGSKA (reference sequence). The CDR3 length is 12 residues. This CDR3 reads CSAKGGADIQYF. DNA of the CDR3: TGCAGTGCGAAAGGGGGCGCGGACATTCAGTACTTC.

The V gene is TRBV11-2, the J gene TRBJ2-1; D is unclear. Germline assignment: CDR1 SGHAT and CDR2 FQNNGV. The CDR3 sequence is 15 residues long. V was trimmed by 1 base and J by 0 bases, leaving 7 bases between them. The CDR3 DNA follows: TGTGCCAGCAGCTTAGGCGCCAACTCCTACAATGAGCAGTTCTTC. It codes for CASSLGANSYNEQFF.

The chain combines TRBV5-1 with TRBJ2-1; 9 positions match TRBD2. The CDR3 is 19 amino acids. The V gene's germline CDR1 is SGHRS and CDR2 YFSETQ. After removal of 5 bases from V and 0 bases from J, the junction contained 15 bases not matched to a gene. The CDR3 region is CASSSGGTGTLSSYNEQFF. CDR3 sequence (DNA): TGCGCCAGCAGTAGCGGGGGTACAGGGACTCTGAGCTCCTACAATGAGCAGTTCTTC.

This clonotype was detected a few times. The rearrangement uses TRBV5-5 and TRBJ2-1, with 13 bases matching TRBD2. Germline CDR1 SGHKS, CDR2 YYEKEE (reference sequence). Trimming at V came to 4 bases and at J to 4 bases, leaving 2 bases not matched to a gene. CDR3 length: 15 residues. The CDR3 spells CASSKGLAGYNEQFF. Written as DNA, the CDR3 is TGTGCCAGCAGCAAGGGACTAGCGGGGTACAATGAGCAGTTCTTC.

The table lists this clonotype with a count of one. The chain links TRBV3-1 to TRBJ2-5; TRBD1 matches at 8 bases. The CDR3 totals 15 residues. Per the germline V gene, CDR1 is LGHDT and CDR2 is YNNKEL (reference sequence). V trimming: 4 bases; J trimming: 6 bases; junction bases outside the gene matches: 10. The CDR3 nucleotides read TGTGCCAGCAGCCTCGATGCCGGGACAGGAAAGACCCAGTACTTC. Its protein is CASSLDAGTGKTQYF.

This clonotype was found a few times. The rearrangement joins TRBV7-3 to TRBJ1-2; D uncertain. This CDR3 is built from 14 residues. V was pared by 1 base and J by 6 bases, with 12 bases between. CDR1 and CDR2 (germline): SGHTA, FQGTGA. The CDR3 nucleotides are TGTGCCAGCAGCTTAAGCCATCCCTTCGATGGCTACACCTTC. This encodes CASSLSHPFDGYTF. The variable domain in full, completed from reference TRBV7-3 and TRBJ1-2, reads GAGVSQTPSNKVTEKGKYVELRCDPISGHTALYWYRQSLGQGPEFLIYFQGTGAADDSGLPNDRFFAVRPEGSVSTLKIQRTERGDSAVYLCASSLSHPFDGYTFGSGTRLTVV.

The chain combines TRBV10-3 with TRBJ2-1; no clear D. Trimming cost V 3 bases and J 6 bases, with 12 bases left between them. Per the germline V gene, CDR1 is ENHRY and CDR2 is SYGVKD. The CDR3 covers 14 residues. CDR3 coding DNA: TGTGCCATCAGTGAAGGGTCCGGGCCCAATGAGCAGTTCTTC. As protein: CAISEGSGPNEQFF.

This clonotype appeared a few times. The genes are TRBV7-9 and TRBJ2-7; D is perhaps TRBD1 (5 bases). V lost 5 bases and J lost 6, with 26 bases in between. The germline V gene encodes CDR1 SEHNR and CDR2 FQNEAQ (reference sequence). The CDR3 runs 17 residues. The CDR3, as DNA: TGTGCCAGCAGCCCCTCTACCTTAAGGTACCAGGGTCTCGAGCAGTACTTC. Encoded protein: CASSPSTLRYQGLEQYF.

This chain links TRBV15 with TRBJ2-1, with 11 nucleotides matching TRBD1. Germline V gene lookup returns CDR1 LNHNV and CDR2 YYDKDF (reference sequence). This CDR3 region has 16 residues. With V trimmed by 3 bases and J by 6 bases, 7 bases remained unmatched. CDR3 nucleotides: TGTGCCACCAGCAGGCCGGGACAGGGGGAGGGCAATGAGCAGTTCTTC. Its translation is CATSRPGQGEGNEQFF.

This clonotype was seen once. This chain joins TRBV7-9 and TRBJ1-5; D gene uncertain. The CDR3 extends over 13 amino acids. V was shortened by 3 bases and J by 5 bases, with 8 bases between the two germline ends. The V gene's germline CDR1 is SEHNR and CDR2 FQNEAQ (reference sequence). The CDR3 DNA is TGTGCCAGCAGCTTCGGCGAGCATCAGCCCCAGCATTTT. Encoded protein: CASSFGEHQPQHF.

This chain uses TRBV4-3 with TRBJ1-2, with D possibly matching TRBD1 (5 bases). Trimming took off 0 bases at V and 8 bases at J, with 16 bases between the two ends. Germline CDR1 LGHNA, CDR2 YSLEER. CDR3 length: 15 residues. Here the CDR3 DNA reads TGCGCCAGCAGCCAAGATTTAGACAGAAGGCTCGGCTACACCTTC. Protein sequence: CASSQDLDRRLGYTF.

This chain links TRBV7-6 with TRBJ2-1; D not resolved. Germline CDR1 and CDR2: SGHVS and FNYEAQ. This CDR3 comprises 15 residues. V was pared by 2 bases and J by 2 bases, with 10 bases between. The CDR3 nucleotides are TGTGCCAGCAGCTTAAGTGGAGATACCTACAATGAGCAGTTCTTC. This encodes CASSLSGDTYNEQFF.

V is TRBV20-1 and J is TRBJ2-2; D ambiguous. The CDR3 sequence is 16 residues long. Germline CDR1 and CDR2: DFQATT and SNEGSKA (reference sequence). V was trimmed by 0 bases and J by 4 bases, leaving 15 bases between them. The CDR3 protein is CSARDPGCGSTGELFF. CDR3 nucleotides: TGCAGTGCTAGAGATCCGGGCTGTGGATCCACCGGGGAGCTGTTTTTT.

The J gene is TRBJ2-7, the V gene TRBV6-2 or TRBV6-3, with TRBD2 identical over 7 bases. The CDR3 loop spans 15 amino acids. With 2 bases clipped from V and 4 bases from J, the junction kept 8 bases outside the gene matches. Germline V CDR1 and CDR2: MNHEY, SVGEGT. The CDR3 sequence: CASSYGASGYYEQYF. Written as DNA, the CDR3 is TGTGCCAGCAGTTACGGAGCTAGCGGATATTACGAGCAGTACTTC.

About this clonotype: A read error may be the cause here, since a much bigger clone is one base away. The J gene is TRBJ2-1, the V gene TRBV9; unclear D gene. Germline CDR1 reads SGDLS; CDR2 reads YYNGEE. The CDR3 is 19 residues long. The DNA for the CDR3 is TGTGGCAGCAGCGTAGTAGGTGATTCTGCCCATTCGTTGTACAATGAGCAGTTCTTC. It translates to CGSSVVGDSAHSLYNEQFF.

The chain joins TRBV20-1 to TRBJ2-4, with 9 bases matching TRBD1. The DNA end is a closer match to TRBJ2-7, so the J assignment may be wrong. The CDR3 is 14 residues long. CDR1 DFQATT and CDR2 SNEGSKA come from the germline V gene (reference sequence). The CDR3 protein is CSAVDRGLTYEQYF. The CDR3 DNA reads as TGCAGTGCCGTGGACAGGGGACTGACCTACGAGCAGTACTTC.

This clonotype was seen a few times. A much larger clone lies a single base off, so this may be a read error. This sequence joins TRBV6-5 and TRBJ2-1; D not certain. Near its end, the DNA agrees better with TRBJ2-7, so the J call may be wrong. Germline CDR1 and CDR2: MNHEY and SVGAGI. This CDR3 has 14 residues. In DNA form, the CDR3 reads TGTGCCAGCAGTCAAAGTTGGGGTCGCAATGAGCAGTACTTC. It is translated as CASSQSWGRNEQYF.

This clonotype was detected once. Compared with germline, one end of the junction differs, possibly owing to a read error. This rearrangement joins TRBV5-1 to TRBJ2-1; weak D call: TRBD1 (5 bases). Per the germline V gene, CDR1 is SGHRS and CDR2 is YFSETQ. This CDR3 contains 15 residues. CDR3 amino acids: CVSSFGRAASDEQFF. The CDR3 region has the DNA TGCGTCAGCAGCTTCGGCAGGGCTGCGTCAGATGAGCAGTTCTTC.

V is TRBV4-1 and J is TRBJ1-4; perhaps TRBD1 as D (5 bases). CDR3 size: 16 residues. V was trimmed by 1 base and J by 5 bases, leaving 14 bases between them. CDR1 and CDR2 from the germline V gene are MGHRA and YSYEKL. The DNA of the CDR3 is TGCGCCAGCAGCCAAGCGGATGGCAGGGCGAATGAAAAACTGTTTTTT. This sequence encodes CASSQADGRANEKLFF.

The J gene is TRBJ2-7, the V gene TRBV29-1; TRBD2 agrees at 7 bases. Trimming took 4 bases from V and 0 from J; bases not matched to a gene: 0. Germline assignment: CDR1 SQVTM and CDR2 ANQGSEA. The CDR3 totals 12 residues. The CDR3 protein is CSVGLASYEQYF. The CDR3 coding sequence is TGCAGCGTTGGACTAGCCTCCTACGAGCAGTACTTC.